One and the same sample provided the 23 T cell receptor beta chains below, sequenced in a study of blood T cell repertoires in COVID-19. The data were produced by immunoSEQ multiplex PCR, yet TCRdb's version contains in-frame clones alone and is incomplete. Among roughly 100,000 clones listed, approximately 92% were seen once. Source material: peripheral blood. The receptors shown here come from a man aged 18 to 35 with acute or convalescent COVID-19.

This clone was observed a single time. The chain has TRBV5-1 and TRBJ1-1; D gene unclear. Germline CDR1 SGHRS, CDR2 YFSETQ. The CDR3 contains 15 residues. V lost 3 bases to trimming and J lost 5 bases, with 17 bases between them. In DNA form, the CDR3 reads TGCGCCAGCAGCTCCCTGGGCCCTACGGGGACTGAAGCTTTCTTT. This sequence encodes CASSSLGPTGTEAFF. Filled out from reference TRBV5-1 and TRBJ1-1, the complete variable domain reads KAGVTQTPRYLIKTRGQQVTLSCSPISGHRSVSWYQQTPGQGLQFLFEYFSETQRNKGNFPGRFSGRQFSNSRSEMNVSTLELGDSALYLCASSSLGPTGTEAFFGQGTRLTVV.

This chain joins TRBV19 and TRBJ1-2; TRBD1 matches 8 bases. From germline, CDR1 is LNHDA and CDR2 SQIVND (reference sequence). CDR3 length: 15 amino acids. After removal of 6 bases from V and 5 bases from J, the junction contained 11 bases not matched to a gene. This chain's CDR3 is CASSLTTGEEYGYTF. CDR3 coding DNA: TGTGCCAGTAGCCTCACGACAGGGGAAGAGTATGGCTACACCTTC.

The chain carries TRBV6-6 and TRBJ1-1; 7 bases map to TRBD1. The CDR3 is made up of 13 amino acids. The V gene end was trimmed by 8 bases and the J gene end by 11 bases; junction bases not matched to a gene: 14. Germline lookup yields CDR1 MNHNY and CDR2 SVGAGI (reference sequence). The DNA for the CDR3 is TGTGCCAGCTGGGGGGAAGGGGGCCTCGTGGCTTTCTTT. Residues: CASWGEGGLVAFF.

The gene calls are TRBV7-9 and TRBJ2-1, with 7 positions matching TRBD1. This CDR3 is 18 amino acids long. The V gene's germline CDR1 is SEHNR and CDR2 FQNEAQ (reference sequence). V shed 4 bases, J shed 0 bases, and the junction held 12 bases outside the gene matches. Written as DNA, the CDR3 is TGTGCCAGCAGCTCAGGGGGTAAAAGCGATAGCTCCTACAATGAGCAGTTCTTC. This sequence encodes CASSSGGKSDSSYNEQFF.

The chain recombines TRBV29-1 with TRBJ1-6; a weak D match, TRBD1 (6 bases). V shed 2 bases and J shed 7 bases, with 24 bases lying between them. CDR1 is SQVTM and CDR2 is ANQGSEA in the germline V gene. The CDR3 has 18 amino acids. The CDR3: CSVESRGGGPSENSPLHF. CDR3 DNA: TGCAGCGTTGAATCAAGAGGCGGGGGCCCAAGCGAAAATTCACCCCTCCACTTT.

This chain joins TRBV11-2 and TRBJ1-1, with D uncertain. This CDR3 is 13 amino acids long. V was cut by 3 bases and J by 6 bases, with 11 bases left in between. The germline CDR1 and CDR2 sequences are SGHAT and FQNNGV. Here the CDR3 reads CASSFLLYAEAFF. The CDR3 DNA reads as TGTGCCAGCAGCTTCCTCCTGTATGCTGAAGCTTTCTTT.

The rearrangement uses TRBV9 and TRBJ1-2; TRBD1 matches at 7 bases. Germline V gene lookup returns CDR1 SGDLS and CDR2 YYNGEE. This CDR3 spans 14 amino acids. After removal of 3 bases from V and 0 bases from J, the junction contained 2 bases not matched to a gene. The CDR3 DNA sequence: TGTGCCAGCAGCGAGGGGACAGCTAACTATGGCTACACCTTC. This sequence encodes CASSEGTANYGYTF.

The chain employs TRBV27 and TRBJ1-2; 7 nucleotides agree with TRBD1. Looked up from germline, CDR1 is MNHEY and CDR2 is SMNVEV (reference sequence). The CDR3 loop spans 13 amino acids. The V gene end was trimmed by 11 bases and the J gene end by 2 bases; junction bases not matched to a gene: 8. In DNA form, the CDR3 reads TGTGCCCCCGAGGGGGCAGTAAACTATGGCTACACCTTC. Translated: CAPEGAVNYGYTF.

The genes are TRBV30 and TRBJ1-4, with a possible D match to TRBD1 (5 bases). CDR3 length equals 15 residues. Trimming pared 0 bases from V and 4 bases from J, leaving 12 bases between. Germline V gene sequence: CDR1 GTSNPN, CDR2 SVGIG (reference sequence). DNA of the CDR3: TGTGCCTGGAGTGTATGGGGGGAGAATAATGAAAAACTGTTTTTT. Its translation is CAWSVWGENNEKLFF.

This clone has just one count. The chain carries TRBV2 and TRBJ1-5; no clear D gene. This CDR3 contains 13 residues. Germline CDR1 and CDR2: SNHLY and FYNNEI. The V end was cut by 6 bases, the J end by 0 bases, with 6 bases between. CDR3 coding DNA: TGTGCCAGCAGCGGACTTAGCAATCAGCCCCAGCATTTT. It encodes CASSGLSNQPQHF.

The chain combines TRBV2 with TRBJ1-4, with 7 bases matching TRBD1. In germline, CDR1 is SNHLY, CDR2 FYNNEI. The CDR3 is 17 amino acids. V lost 2 bases to trimming and J lost 4 bases; unmatched junction nucleotides: 10. CDR3 in amino acids: CASSEQPGQLINEKLFF. Here the CDR3 DNA reads TGTGCCAGCAGTGAACAGCCGGGACAGCTGATTAATGAAAAACTGTTTTTT.

The rearrangement links TRBV4-1 to TRBJ2-3; weak D call: TRBD2 (6 bases). V was shortened by 3 bases and J by 3 bases, with 10 bases between the two germline ends. The CDR3 covers 14 residues. Looked up from germline, CDR1 is MGHRA and CDR2 is YSYEKL. This CDR3 reads CASSQTTSTDTQYF. As DNA, the CDR3 is TGCGCCAGCAGCCAGACGACTAGTACAGATACGCAGTATTTT.

This clone appeared once. The V and J genes are TRBV7-5 and TRBJ1-2; TRBD1 is the table's D call and was not checked against the DNA. TRBV7-5 is a pseudogene locus. The CDR3 runs 16 residues. This CDR3 reads CARSSTPGQGVRGYTF. The CDR3 DNA reads as TGTGCCAGAAGCTCGACGCCGGGACAGGGGGTGCGGGGCTACACCTTC.

This chain uses TRBV4-1 with TRBJ1-2; D unresolved. Germline V gene lookup returns CDR1 MGHRA and CDR2 YSYEKL. Trimming left V 3 bases short and J 4 bases short, with 9 bases between. The CDR3 spans 13 residues. CDR3 amino acids: CASSHERIYGYTF. CDR3 nucleotides: TGCGCCAGCAGCCACGAGAGGATCTATGGCTACACCTTC.

The rearrangement joins TRBV5-8 to TRBJ2-5, with 7 bases matching TRBD2. The germline CDR1 and CDR2 sequences are SGHTS and YDEGEE. The CDR3 runs 15 residues. V trimming: 4 bases; J trimming: 1 base; junction bases outside the gene matches: 7. The CDR3 is CASSPGRGVQETQYF. CDR3 coding DNA: TGTGCCAGCAGCCCCGGCCGGGGGGTCCAAGAGACCCAGTACTTC. Full variable domain (missing parts from reference TRBV5-8 and TRBJ2-5): EAGVTQSPTHLIKTRGQQATLRCSPISGHTSVYWYQQALGLGLQFLLWYDEGEERNRGNFPPRFSGRQFPNYSSELNVNALELEDSALYLCASSPGRGVQETQYFGPGTRLLVL.

The chain employs TRBV7-9 and TRBJ2-3; 10 nucleotides line up with TRBD2. V trimming: 2 bases; J trimming: 5 bases; junction bases outside the gene matches: 7. The CDR3 covers 16 residues. The germline V gene encodes CDR1 SEHNR and CDR2 FQNEAQ (reference sequence). This chain's CDR3 is CASSLPSGGAEDTQYF. The DNA of the CDR3 is TGTGCCAGCAGCTTACCGAGCGGGGGGGCCGAAGATACGCAGTATTTT.

The V and J genes are TRBV6-6 and TRBJ1-1; D is ambiguous. With 2 bases removed from V and 11 bases from J, the gap between germline ends came to 12 bases. The CDR3 consists of 12 residues. CDR1 MNHNY and CDR2 SVGAGI come from the germline V gene (reference sequence). DNA for the CDR3: TGTGCCAGCAGTTACCAAGACACGACGGCTTTCTTT. The encoded protein is CASSYQDTTAFF.

The chain uses TRBV5-1 and TRBJ1-6, with D possibly matching TRBD1 (6 bases). There are 15 residues in the CDR3. The germline gives CDR1 SGHRS, CDR2 YFSETQ. V was trimmed by 4 bases and J by 0 bases, leaving 8 bases between them. This CDR3 is CASSGTSSYNSPLHF. The CDR3 coding sequence is TGCGCCAGCAGCGGGACATCCTCCTATAATTCACCCCTCCACTTT.

This clone is a singleton in its sample. V gene TRBV7-5 combines with J gene TRBJ2-7; the listed D gene, TRBD2, was not tested against the DNA. TRBV7-5 is given as a pseudogene. The CDR3 sequence is 15 residues long. In nucleotides, the CDR3 is TGTGCCCGCACCCCATCAAAGGGGGGGGCCTACGAGCAGTACTTC. Amino acid sequence: CARTPSKGGAYEQYF.

The CDR3 loop reads CATFTGEGTEAFF. The CDR3 DNA follows: TGCGCCACTTTCACAGGGGAAGGCACTGAAGCTTTCTTT. The chain recombines TRBV10-2 with TRBJ1-1; TRBD1 aligns across 7 bases. The CDR3 runs to 13 residues. Germline CDR1 WSHSY, CDR2 SAAADI. Losses at the gene ends were 10 bases for V and 4 bases for J; bases not matched to a gene: 9.

This chain connects TRBV6-1 to TRBJ2-7; tentatively, D is TRBD1 (5 bases). The CDR3 runs to 15 residues. V lost 0 bases to trimming and J lost 1 base, with 10 bases between them. Germline CDR1 is MNHNS and CDR2 is SASEGT. The CDR3, as DNA: TGTGCCAGCAGTGAAGCAGGCCAGGGATCCTACGAGCAGTACTTC. This gives the protein CASSEAGQGSYEQYF.

This clone was seen only once. One end of the junction does not line up with germline, which may come from a read error. The chain carries TRBV27 and TRBJ2-7; TRBD1 is a possible D gene (6 bases). CDR1 is MNHEY, CDR2 SMNVEV, per germline (reference sequence). There are 15 residues in the CDR3. CDR3 protein: CASSLSTGNGYEQYF. As DNA, the CDR3 is TGTGCCAGCAGTCTATCGACAGGCAACGGCTACGAGCAGTACTTC.

This chain uses TRBV12-5 with TRBJ2-5, with 7 bases identical to TRBD2. CDR1 and CDR2 (germline): LGHNT, FRNRAP. The CDR3 is made up of 16 amino acids. With V trimmed by 6 bases and J by 0 bases, 10 bases remained unmatched. The CDR3 bases are TGTGCTAGTGGATCCCGGGAGGAGGATTACCAAGAGACCCAGTACTTC. Encoded protein: CASGSREEDYQETQYF.